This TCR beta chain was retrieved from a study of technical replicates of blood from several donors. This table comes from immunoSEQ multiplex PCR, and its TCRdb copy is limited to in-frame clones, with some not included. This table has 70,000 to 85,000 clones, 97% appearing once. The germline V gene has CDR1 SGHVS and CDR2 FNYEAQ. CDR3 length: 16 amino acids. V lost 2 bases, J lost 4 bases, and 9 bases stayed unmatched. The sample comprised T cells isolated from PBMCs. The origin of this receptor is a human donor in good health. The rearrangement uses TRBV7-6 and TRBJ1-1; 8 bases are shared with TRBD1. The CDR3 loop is CASSLIPGQVPTEAFF. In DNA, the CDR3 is TGTGCCAGCAGCTTAATCCCGGGACAGGTCCCCACTGAAGCTTTCTTT.